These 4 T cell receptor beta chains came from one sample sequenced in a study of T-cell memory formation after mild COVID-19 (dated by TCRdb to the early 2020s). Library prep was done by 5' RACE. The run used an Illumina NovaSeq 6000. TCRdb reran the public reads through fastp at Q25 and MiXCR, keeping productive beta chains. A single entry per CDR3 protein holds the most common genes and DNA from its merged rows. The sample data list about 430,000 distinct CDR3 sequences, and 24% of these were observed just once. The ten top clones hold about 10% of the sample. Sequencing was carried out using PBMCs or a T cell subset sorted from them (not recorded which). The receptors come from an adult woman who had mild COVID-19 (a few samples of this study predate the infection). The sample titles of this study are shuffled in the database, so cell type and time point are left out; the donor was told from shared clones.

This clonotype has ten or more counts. The CDR3 DNA reads as TGCAGTGCTAGAGCACTACTAGCGGCCCACGAGCAGTACTTC. Its translation is CSARALLAAHEQYF. The genes are TRBV20-1 and TRBJ2-7, with TRBD2 matching 8 bases. Germline trimming cut 1 base from V and 5 bases from J; bases unmatched to any gene: 7. This CDR3 has 14 residues. Germline V CDR1 and CDR2: DFQATT, SNEGSKA (reference sequence).

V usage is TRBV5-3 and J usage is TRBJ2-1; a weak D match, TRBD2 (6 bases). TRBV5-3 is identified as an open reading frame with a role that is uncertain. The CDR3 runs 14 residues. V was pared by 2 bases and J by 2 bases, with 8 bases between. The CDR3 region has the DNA TGTGCCAGAAGCTTTTCGGGAGCCTACAATGAGCAGTTCTTC. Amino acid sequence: CARSFSGAYNEQFF.

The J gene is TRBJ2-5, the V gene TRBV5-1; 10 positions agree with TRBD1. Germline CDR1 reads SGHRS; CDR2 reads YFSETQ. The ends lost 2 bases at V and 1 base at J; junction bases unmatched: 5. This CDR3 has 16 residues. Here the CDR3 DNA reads TGCGCCAGCAGCTTAGGACAGGGGGAGATCCAAGAGACCCAGTACTTC. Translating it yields CASSLGQGEIQETQYF.

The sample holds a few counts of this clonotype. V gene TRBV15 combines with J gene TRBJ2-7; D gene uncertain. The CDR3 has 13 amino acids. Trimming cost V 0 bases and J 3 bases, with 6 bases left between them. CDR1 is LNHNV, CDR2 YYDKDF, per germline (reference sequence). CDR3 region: CATSRDVSYEQYF. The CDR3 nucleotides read TGTGCCACCAGCAGAGATGTCAGCTACGAGCAGTACTTC.